This T cell receptor (beta chain) was obtained from a study of spatial heterogeneity in lung cancer. As for the study in general: Alpha-chain sequences were consistently detected less often than beta-chain sequences.

Study-level findings and limits: Ubiquitous expanded tumor TCRs surfaced in blood more at resection than they did at follow-up.

As for time point: sample taken at primary tumor resection. Unsorted whole RNA of tumor, nontumor lung or frozen PBMC was sequenced. The roughly 66 donors had untreated early-stage non-small cell lung cancer. Remarks on this clonotype: Its antigen is unidentified.

A unique molecular identifier was attached to every TCR cDNA molecule. TCRdb processed the 5' RACE reads anew with MiXCR; each CDR3 protein has one entry. The sample lists around 15,000 distinct CDR3 sequences, around 8% occurring once. V lost 2 bases to trimming and J lost 12 bases, with 20 bases between them. The CDR3 sequence is 15 residues long. Germline CDR1 reads MDHEN; CDR2 reads SYDVKM. This receptor was identified in a female donor with early-stage non-small cell lung cancer. The sample was PBMCs, taken at surgery. This sequence joins TRBV28 and TRBJ1-5; D is possibly TRBD1 (6 bases). This CDR3 reads CASSLRGDRRWRQHF. CDR3 nucleotide sequence: TGTGCCAGCAGTTTAAGGGGGGACCGACGTTGGCGCCAGCATTTT.